The entry below gives a single T cell receptor beta chain sequence along with its context. The target antigen is unknown. The record originates from a study of shared clonotypes between healthy human individuals. Study-level findings and limits: In contrast to clonotypes shared by all four donors, non-shared clonotypes had lower generation probabilities.

The naive CD8 population came from CD45RO-negative cells selected for CCR7, without terminally differentiated effector memory CD45RA+ cells. V was pared by 5 bases and J by 6 bases, with 7 bases between. In germline, CDR1 is SEHNR, CDR2 FQNEAQ (reference sequence). This CDR3 is built from 11 residues. Some clones are missing from TCRdb's copy, which holds only in-frame ones; the method was immunoSEQ multiplex PCR. The table includes under 850,000 clones, 80% to 95% detected once. The chain couples TRBV7-9 to TRBJ1-1, with no clear D. The sequence derives from a man aged 25-45 years in good health. The specimen sequenced was naive CD8+ T cells sorted from blood. The CDR3 region is CASSAVPEAFF. As DNA, the CDR3 is TGTGCCAGCAGCGCCGTCCCTGAAGCTTTCTTT.